This T cell receptor beta chain was identified during a study of T cells in narcolepsy. Study-wide results and limits: HCRT-specific and TRIB2-specific autoreactive clonotypes appeared among same-patient CSF and blood CD4+ clonotypes.

The table came from immunoSEQ multiplex PCR; TCRdb's copy has only in-frame clones and leaves some out. Among approximately 25,000 clones listed, 79% were seen once. CDR1 and CDR2 (germline): SGDLS, YYNGEE. This CDR3 comprises 15 residues. Trimming left V 3 bases short and J 2 bases short, with 12 bases between. For this clone: Its cognate antigen is unknown.

Material: memory (CD45RA-) CD4+ T cells from blood. The chain has TRBV9 and TRBJ1-5; D unresolved. This clonotype was obtained from a human donor in good health. This chain's CDR3 is CASSDGFLGNQPQHF. CDR3 DNA sequence: TGTGCCAGCAGCGACGGCTTTTTAGGCAATCAGCCCCAGCATTTT.